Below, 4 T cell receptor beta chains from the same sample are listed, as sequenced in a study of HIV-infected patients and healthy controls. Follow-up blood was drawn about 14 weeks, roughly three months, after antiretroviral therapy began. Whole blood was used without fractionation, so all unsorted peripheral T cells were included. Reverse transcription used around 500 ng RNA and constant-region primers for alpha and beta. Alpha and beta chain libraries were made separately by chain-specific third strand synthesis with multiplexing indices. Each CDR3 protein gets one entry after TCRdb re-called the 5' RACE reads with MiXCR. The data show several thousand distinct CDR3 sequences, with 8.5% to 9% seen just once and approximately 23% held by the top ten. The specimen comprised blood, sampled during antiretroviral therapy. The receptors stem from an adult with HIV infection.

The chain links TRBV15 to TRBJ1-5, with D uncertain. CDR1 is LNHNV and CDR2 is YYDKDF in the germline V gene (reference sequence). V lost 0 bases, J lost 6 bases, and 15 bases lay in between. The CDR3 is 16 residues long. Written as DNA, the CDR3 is TGTGCCACCAGCAGAGATAGGACTCTGTGGACTCAGCCCCAGCATTTT. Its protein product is CATSRDRTLWTQPQHF.

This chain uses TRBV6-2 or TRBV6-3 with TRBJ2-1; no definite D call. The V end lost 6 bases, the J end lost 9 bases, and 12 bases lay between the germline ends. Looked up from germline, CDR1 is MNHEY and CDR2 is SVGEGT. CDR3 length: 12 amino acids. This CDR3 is CASSPSTLEQFF. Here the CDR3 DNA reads TGTGCCAGCAGCCCCAGTACCCTTGAGCAGTTCTTC.

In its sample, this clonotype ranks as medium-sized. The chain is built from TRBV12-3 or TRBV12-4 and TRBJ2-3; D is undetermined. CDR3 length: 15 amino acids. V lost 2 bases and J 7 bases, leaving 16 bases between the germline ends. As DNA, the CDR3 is TGTGCCAGCAGTTTAATTAGACGCTCTCTTAATACGCAGTATTTT. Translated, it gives CASSLIRRSLNTQYF.

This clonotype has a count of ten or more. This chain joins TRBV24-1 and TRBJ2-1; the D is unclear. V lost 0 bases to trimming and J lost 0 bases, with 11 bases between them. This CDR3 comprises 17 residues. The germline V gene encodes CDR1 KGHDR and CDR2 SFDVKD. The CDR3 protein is CATSDLRGGASYNEQFF. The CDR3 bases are TGTGCCACCAGTGATTTGCGCGGTGGTGCCTCCTACAATGAGCAGTTCTTC.